These 8 T cell receptor beta chains were sequenced from one sample in a study of blood T cell repertoires in COVID-19. Profiled with immunoSEQ multiplex PCR; TCRdb holds only in-frame clones, not every one. The sample has approximately 350,000 clones, over 80% seen once. The source material was peripheral blood. Source of these receptors: a woman aged 50 to 60 with COVID-19, enrolled during active disease.

The J gene is TRBJ2-7, the V gene TRBV6-5, with D maybe TRBD1 (6 bases). This CDR3 has 13 amino acids. Looked up from germline, CDR1 is MNHEY and CDR2 is SVGAGI. V gave up 2 bases and J gave up 5 bases, with 10 bases separating them. The CDR3: CASSYGAGDEQYF. The CDR3 nucleotides read TGTGCCAGCAGTTACGGGGCAGGGGACGAGCAGTACTTC.

The chain has TRBV11-3 and TRBJ2-5; a weak D match, TRBD2 (6 bases). Trimming pared 5 bases from V and 5 bases from J, leaving 15 bases between. Germline lookup yields CDR1 SGHNT and CDR2 YENEEA. CDR3 size: 14 residues. CDR3 in amino acids: CASSPLGGMETQYF. Written as DNA, the CDR3 is TGTGCCAGCAGCCCCTTAGGCGGGATGGAGACCCAGTACTTC.

The chain's CDR3 is CASSHSGTVNTEAFF. The CDR3 DNA reads as TGTGCCAGCAGCCATTCCGGGACAGTGAACACTGAAGCTTTCTTT. The chain links TRBV7-2 to TRBJ1-1; 7 bases map to TRBD1. J lost 0 bases, V lost 5 bases, and 6 bases had no gene match. This CDR3 contains 15 residues. CDR1 is SGHTA, CDR2 FQGNSA, per germline.

V and J are TRBV9 and TRBJ2-1; weak D call: TRBD2 (6 bases). The germline V gene encodes CDR1 SGDLS and CDR2 YYNGEE. Trimming removed 2 bases from V and 1 base from J, with 10 bases in between. There are 15 residues in the CDR3. CDR3 in amino acids: CASSVGTVSYNEQFF. The CDR3 DNA reads as TGTGCCAGCAGCGTGGGGACTGTGTCCTACAATGAGCAGTTCTTC.

The chain employs TRBV3-1 (or the pseudogene TRBV3-2) and TRBJ2-7; 10 bases are shared with TRBD2. Germline CDR1 LGHDT, CDR2 YNNKEL (reference sequence). Unmatched junction bases numbered 15, after V lost 1 base and J lost 3 bases. The CDR3 totals 19 residues. In DNA form, the CDR3 reads TGTGCCAGCAGCCAAGTCAGGCAAAGCGGGAGGGCCTTGGGCTACGAGCAGTACTTC. Translating it yields CASSQVRQSGRALGYEQYF.

This clone showed up just once. V and J are TRBV10-3 and TRBJ2-1; 9 nucleotides line up with TRBD2. The CDR3 is made up of 17 amino acids. Germline loops: CDR1 ENHRY, CDR2 SYGVKD. Unmatched junction bases numbered 8, after V lost 5 bases and J lost 0 bases. CDR3 residues: CAISTLAGESSYNEQFF. CDR3 bases: TGTGCCATCAGTACACTAGCGGGCGAGAGCTCCTACAATGAGCAGTTCTTC.

The chain is built from TRBV28 and TRBJ2-4, with 12 bases identical to TRBD2. Trimming cost V 6 bases and J 0 bases; bases outside gene matches: 12. This CDR3 has 19 residues. Looked up from germline, CDR1 is MDHEN and CDR2 is SYDVKM. The CDR3 spells CASSEGTSGFPLAKNIQYF. As DNA, the CDR3 is TGTGCCAGCAGCGAAGGGACTAGCGGGTTTCCTCTAGCCAAAAACATTCAGTACTTC. The full variable domain, its missing parts supplied by reference TRBV28 and TRBJ2-4, is DVKVTQSSRYLVKRTGEKVFLECVQDMDHENMFWYRQDPGLGLRLIYFSYDVKMKEKGDIPEGYSVSREKKERFSLILESASTNQTSMYLCASSEGTSGFPLAKNIQYFGAGTRLSVL.

The chain recombines TRBV2 with TRBJ1-1, with 7 bases fitting TRBD1. The V segment lost 3 bases and the J segment 1 base; nucleotides outside the gene matches: 11. CDR1 and CDR2 from the germline V gene are SNHLY and FYNNEI. CDR3 length: 17 residues. The CDR3 bases are TGTGCCAGCAGTGAGCCAGACAGGGCCGAGAGGAACACTGAAGCTTTCTTT. This translates into CASSEPDRAERNTEAFF.